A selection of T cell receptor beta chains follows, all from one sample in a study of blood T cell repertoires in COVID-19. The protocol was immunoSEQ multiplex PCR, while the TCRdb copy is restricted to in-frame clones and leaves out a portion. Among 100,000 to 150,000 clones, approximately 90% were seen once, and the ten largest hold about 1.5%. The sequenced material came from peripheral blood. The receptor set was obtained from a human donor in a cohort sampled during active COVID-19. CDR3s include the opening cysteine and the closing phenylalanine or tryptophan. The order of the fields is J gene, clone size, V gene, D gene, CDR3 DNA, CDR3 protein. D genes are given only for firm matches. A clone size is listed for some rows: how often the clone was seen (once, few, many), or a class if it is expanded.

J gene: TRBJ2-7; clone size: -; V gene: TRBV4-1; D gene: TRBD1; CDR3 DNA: TGCGCCAGCAGCCAAAAAATAGGGACAGGGTCCTACGAGCAGTACTTC; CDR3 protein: CASSQKIGTGSYEQYF
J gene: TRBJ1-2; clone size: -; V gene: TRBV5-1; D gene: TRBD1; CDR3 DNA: TGCGCCAGCAGCTTAAGACAGGGGGCTGATGGCTACACCTTC; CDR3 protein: CASSLRQGADGYTF
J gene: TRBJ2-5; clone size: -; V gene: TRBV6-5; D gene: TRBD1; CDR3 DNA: TGTGCCAGCAACCAAGGGGGCCGGGTAGAGACCCAGTACTTC; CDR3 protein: CASNQGGRVETQYF
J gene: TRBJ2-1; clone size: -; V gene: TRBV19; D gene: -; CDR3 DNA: TGTGCCAGTAGTCAGGACAGAGGATTCTACAATGAGCAGTTCTTC; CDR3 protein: CASSQDRGFYNEQFF
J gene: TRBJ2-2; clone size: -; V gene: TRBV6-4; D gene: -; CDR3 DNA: TGTGCCAGCAGTCAACAGGGTGGTGGCACCGGGGAGCTGTTTTTT; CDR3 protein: CASSQQGGGTGELFF
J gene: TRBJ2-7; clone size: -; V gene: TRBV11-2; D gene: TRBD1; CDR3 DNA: TGTGCCAGCAGCCTACGACAGGGCTACGAGCAGTACTTC; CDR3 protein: CASSLRQGYEQYF
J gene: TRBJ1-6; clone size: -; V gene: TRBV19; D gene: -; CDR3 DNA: TGTGCCAGTTCCGTCCTGTCCTATAATTCACCCCTCCACTTT; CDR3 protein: CASSVLSYNSPLHF
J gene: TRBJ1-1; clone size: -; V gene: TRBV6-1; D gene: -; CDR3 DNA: TGTGCCAGCAGTGAACCCCGGCGGGGCACTGAAGCTTTCTTT; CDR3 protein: CASSEPRRGTEAFF
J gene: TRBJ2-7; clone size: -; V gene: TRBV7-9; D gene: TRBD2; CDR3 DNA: TGTGCCAGCAGCTCTGTGGGAGGGAAAGAAGCCTACGAGCAGTACTTC; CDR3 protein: CASSSVGGKEAYEQYF
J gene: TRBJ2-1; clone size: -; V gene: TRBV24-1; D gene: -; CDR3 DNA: TGTGCCACCAGTGACCTGGGGGCCCGCTCCTACAATGAGCAGTTCTTC; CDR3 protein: CATSDLGARSYNEQFF
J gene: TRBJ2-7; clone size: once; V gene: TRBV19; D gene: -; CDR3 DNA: TGTGCCAGTAGTATTACAGGGAGCCCCTACGAGCAGTACTTC; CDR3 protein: CASSITGSPYEQYF
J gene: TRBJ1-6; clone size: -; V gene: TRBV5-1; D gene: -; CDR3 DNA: TGCGCCAGCAGCTTGGGAGGGGGAAATAATTCACCCCTCCACTTT; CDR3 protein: CASSLGGGNNSPLHF
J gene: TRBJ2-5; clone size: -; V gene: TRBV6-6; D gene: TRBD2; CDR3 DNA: TGTGCCAGCAGTCCGGGGGGGACTAGTGGCGACTGGAAGACCCAGTACTTC; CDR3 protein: CASSPGGTSGDWKTQYF
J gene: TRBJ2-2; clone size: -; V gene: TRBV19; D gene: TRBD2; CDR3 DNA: TGTGCCAGTAGTTCCAGACTAGCGGGATTCGGCGGGGAGCTGTTTTTT; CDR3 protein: CASSSRLAGFGGELFF
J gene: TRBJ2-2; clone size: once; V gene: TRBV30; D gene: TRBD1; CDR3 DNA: TGTGCCTGGAGGTACAGGGGGGCGGGCACCGGGGAGCTGTTTTTT; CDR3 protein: CAWRYRGAGTGELFF
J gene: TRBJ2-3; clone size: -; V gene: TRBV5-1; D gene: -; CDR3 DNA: TGCGCCAGCAAACTAGCACCTGGCACAGATACGCAGTATTTT; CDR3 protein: CASKLAPGTDTQYF
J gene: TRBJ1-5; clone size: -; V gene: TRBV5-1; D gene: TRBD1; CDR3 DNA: TGCGCCAGCAGTTGGACAGGGGATCAGCCCCAGCATTTT; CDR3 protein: CASSWTGDQPQHF
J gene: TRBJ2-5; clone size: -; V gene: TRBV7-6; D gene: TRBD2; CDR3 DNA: TGTGCCAGCAGCCAGACCGTCGGGGCGGGAGAAGGAGAGACCCAGTACTTC; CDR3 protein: CASSQTVGAGEGETQYF
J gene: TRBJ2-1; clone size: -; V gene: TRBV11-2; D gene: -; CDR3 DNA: TGTGCCAGCAGCTTAGGAGTAGCGGAGTACAATGAGCAGTTCTTC; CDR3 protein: CASSLGVAEYNEQFF
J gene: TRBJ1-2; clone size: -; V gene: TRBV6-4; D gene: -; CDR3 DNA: TGTGCCAGCAGTTATGCAGGATTAGTCTATGGCTACACCTTC; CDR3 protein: CASSYAGLVYGYTF
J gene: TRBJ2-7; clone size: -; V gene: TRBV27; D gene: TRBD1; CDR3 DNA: TGTGCCAGCAGTTTATCTGGGACAGCCAGCCACTTCAAGATCTACGAGCAGTACTTC; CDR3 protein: CASSLSGTASHFKIYEQYF
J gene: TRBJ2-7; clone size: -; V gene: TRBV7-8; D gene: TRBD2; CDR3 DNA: TGTGCCAGCAGCTTACTAGCGGGGGGCCTACTGTACGAGCAGTACTTC; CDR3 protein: CASSLLAGGLLYEQYF
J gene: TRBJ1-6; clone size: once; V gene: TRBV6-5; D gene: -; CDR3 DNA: TGTGCCAGCAGTTCTGCCTATAATTCACCCCTCCACTTT; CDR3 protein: CASSSAYNSPLHF